This T cell receptor beta chain is drawn from a study of blood T cells in healthy people across ages. There were healthy Caucasian individuals from Russia, aged roughly 6 to 100, serving as donors. Each donor gave roughly 10 milliliters of peripheral blood. Per sample, at least 6 micrograms of total RNA were extracted. Together with a sample-barcoded 5' primer, a J-beta primer mix was included in a second PCR lasting about 6 to 11 cycles. TCRdb used MiXCR to reprocess the 5' RACE reads, holding one entry per CDR3 protein. Of about 570,000 distinct CDR3 sequences listed, 25% to 30% are singletons. There are a few counts of this clonotype. The sequence derives from a woman aged 70 to 79 in good health. What was sequenced was blood.

CDR3 coding DNA: TGTGCCAGCAGCTACCAGCGGGGGTCACATGAGCAGTTCTTC. Translated: CASSYQRGSHEQFF. The J gene is TRBJ2-1, the V gene TRBV11-2; TRBD2 agrees at 8 bases. The V gene's germline CDR1 is SGHAT and CDR2 FQNNGV. The CDR3 runs to 14 residues. With V trimmed by 4 bases and J by 8 bases, 7 bases remained unmatched.